Presented here are 24 T cell receptor beta chains from one specimen sequenced in a study of blood T cells in healthy people across ages. Sample-barcoded 5' priming and a J-beta primer mix drove a second PCR of 7 to 11 cycles. TCRdb called the 5' RACE reads again in MiXCR, with one record for every CDR3 protein. The table lists about 970,000 distinct CDR3 sequences, just over 50% of them singletons. Material: blood. The receptors shown here come from an older woman in good health.

The chain carries TRBV11-2 and TRBJ2-5, with D perhaps assigned TRBD1 or TRBD2 (5 bases each). CDR1 SGHAT and CDR2 FQNNGV come from the germline V gene. This CDR3 spans 15 amino acids. Deletions cut 5 bases from V and 3 bases from J, with 16 bases between. The CDR3 region has the DNA TGTGCCAGCAGCATAGGAGCCGGGACGGAAGAGACCCAGTACTTC. This gives the protein CASSIGAGTEETQYF.

V usage is TRBV29-1 and J usage is TRBJ2-1; 8 bases match TRBD2. J lost 0 bases, V lost 5 bases, and 3 bases had no gene match. The V gene's germline CDR1 is SQVTM and CDR2 ANQGSEA. CDR3 length: 14 amino acids. The chain's CDR3 is CSVSGRASYNEQFF. CDR3 sequence (DNA): TGCAGCGTTTCCGGGAGGGCCTCCTACAATGAGCAGTTCTTC.

The chain's CDR3 is CASSVDTGGGEKLFF. The CDR3 DNA sequence: TGTGCCAGCAGCGTAGATACAGGGGGCGGTGAAAAACTGTTTTTT. The chain carries TRBV9 and TRBJ1-4; 9 nucleotides align to TRBD1. The CDR3 sequence is 15 residues long. The germline CDR1 and CDR2 sequences are SGDLS and YYNGEE. V lost 0 bases to trimming and J lost 7 bases; unmatched junction nucleotides: 4. The full variable domain, in which reference TRBV9 and TRBJ1-4 provide the parts outside the CDR3, is DSGVTQTPKHLITATGQRVTLRCSPRSGDLSVYWYQQSLDQGLQFLIQYYNGEERAKGNILERFSAQQFPDLHSELNLSSLELGDSALYFCASSVDTGGGEKLFFGSGTQLSVL.

This clonotype was observed a single time. The chain carries TRBV11-1 and TRBJ1-4, with D uncertain. Germline CDR1 reads SGHAT; CDR2 reads FQDESV (reference sequence). The CDR3 length is 13 residues. The V end was cut by 5 bases, the J end by 8 bases, with 12 bases between. The CDR3 reads CASSKHTGEKLFF. CDR3 DNA: TGTGCCAGCAGCAAACACACGGGAGAAAAACTGTTTTTT.

This clonotype came up a few times. The chain employs TRBV12-3 or TRBV12-4 and TRBJ2-3; no definite D call. V lost 5 bases and J 8 bases, leaving 11 bases between the germline ends. There are 12 residues in the CDR3. The CDR3 sequence: CASSESLVTQYF. The CDR3 DNA sequence: TGTGCCAGCAGTGAATCCTTAGTTACGCAGTATTTT.

The V call is TRBV3-1, the J call TRBJ2-5; D call uncertain. The J call may be wrong; the DNA end is better matched by TRBJ2-1. Germline V gene sequence: CDR1 LGHDT, CDR2 YNNKEL (reference sequence). CDR3 length equals 14 residues. CDR3 region: CASSQDPLQETQFF. CDR3 DNA: TGTGCCAGCAGCCAAGATCCTTTACAAGAGACCCAGTTCTTC.

The chain links TRBV5-6 to TRBJ2-7; tentatively, D is TRBD2 (6 bases). In germline, CDR1 is SGHDT, CDR2 YYEEEE. Trimming shortened V by 4 bases and J by 4 bases, and 15 bases separated the two germline ends. CDR3 size: 14 residues. Here the CDR3 reads CASSNGPGGYEQYF. Written as DNA, the CDR3 is TGTGCCAGCAGCAACGGACCCGGAGGGTACGAGCAGTACTTC.

This chain joins TRBV4-1 and TRBJ2-5, with TRBD2 matching over 10 bases. The DNA end is more similar to TRBJ2-7, so the J call may be wrong. Looked up from germline, CDR1 is MGHRA and CDR2 is YSYEKL. The CDR3 loop spans 14 amino acids. CDR3 residues: CASSQLAGVVEQYF. For the CDR3, the DNA is TGCGCCAGCAGCCAACTAGCGGGAGTGGTCGAGCAGTACTTC.

This chain connects TRBV25-1 to TRBJ2-5, with D possibly matching TRBD1 (6 bases). The J call may be faulty, since TRBJ2-7 better matches the DNA end. Germline CDR1 reads MGHDK; CDR2 reads SYGVNS. The CDR3 spans 15 residues. The CDR3 DNA reads TGTGCCAGCAGTGAATTGGGGGCAGGGGAATACGAGCAGTACTTC. Translated: CASSELGAGEYEQYF.

This clonotype was detected only a few times. The chain combines TRBV29-1 with TRBJ1-6; D uncertain. The V gene's germline CDR1 is SQVTM and CDR2 ANQGSEA. V shed 4 bases and J shed 4 bases, with 8 bases lying between them. This CDR3 is 13 amino acids long. In nucleotides, the CDR3 is TGCAGCGTTGGTGCAGATTATAATTCACCCCTCCACTTT. This codes for CSVGADYNSPLHF.

This clonotype has only a few counts. The J gene is TRBJ2-3, the V gene TRBV20-1; D unclear. Trimming cost V 3 bases and J 8 bases, with 9 bases left between them. From germline, CDR1 is DFQATT and CDR2 SNEGSKA (reference sequence). The CDR3 runs to 11 residues. The CDR3 here is CSASGSTTQYF. The CDR3 DNA sequence: TGCAGTGCTAGTGGGTCTACTACGCAGTATTTT.

The genes are TRBV20-1 and TRBJ1-2; 7 nucleotides line up with TRBD1. Germline lookup yields CDR1 DFQATT and CDR2 SNEGSKA (reference sequence). This CDR3 region has 13 residues. V lost 8 bases to trimming and J lost 7 bases; unmatched junction nucleotides: 13. CDR3 sequence: CSPYEDRLGGYTF. The DNA for the CDR3 is TGCAGTCCCTACGAGGACAGGCTGGGTGGCTACACCTTC.

This clonotype was seen at least ten times. This chain uses TRBV7-2 with TRBJ2-5, with D tentatively TRBD1 (5 bases). The CDR3 runs to 12 residues. V lost 6 bases, J lost 4 bases, and 9 bases lay in between. The germline V gene encodes CDR1 SGHTA and CDR2 FQGNSA. CDR3: CASSGQGETQYF. The CDR3 DNA reads as TGTGCCAGCAGTGGGCAGGGAGAGACCCAGTACTTC.

The V and J genes are TRBV20-1 and TRBJ2-4; no clear D. In germline, CDR1 is DFQATT, CDR2 SNEGSKA (reference sequence). The ends were cut back, 6 bases at V and 6 bases at J, with 15 bases in the middle. This CDR3 region has 13 residues. The CDR3 spells CSATEDNTNIQYF. In DNA form, the CDR3 reads TGCAGTGCCACCGAAGATAACACAAACATTCAGTACTTC.

The chain couples TRBV4-3 to TRBJ2-2; 12 bases fit TRBD2. Germline V gives CDR1 LGHNA, CDR2 YSLEER. The CDR3 is 16 residues long. Germline trimming cut 5 bases from V and 4 bases from J; bases unmatched to any gene: 5. The CDR3 coding sequence is TGCGCCAGCAGCTGGGCTAGCGGGAGGGGCACCGGGGAGCTGTTTTTT. The encoded protein is CASSWASGRGTGELFF.

V and J are TRBV18 and TRBJ2-7; perhaps TRBD1 as D (5 bases). CDR1 and CDR2 from the germline V gene are KGHSH and LQKENI. The CDR3 length is 15 residues. V dropped 3 bases and J dropped 3 bases, with 15 bases sitting between them. The CDR3 protein is CASSPTYITGYEQYF. Here the CDR3 DNA reads TGTGCCAGCTCACCCACCTACATAACAGGCTACGAGCAGTACTTC.

For the CDR3, the DNA is TGTGCCAGTTGGGACAGGGGGCGCAAGAATGAGCAGTTCTTC. It translates to CASWDRGRKNEQFF. The V and J genes are TRBV19 and TRBJ2-1; 12 bases match TRBD1. CDR1 is LNHDA and CDR2 is SQIVND in the germline V gene (reference sequence). The CDR3 runs to 14 residues. V was pared by 8 bases and J by 7 bases, with 6 bases of the junction left unmatched.

The chain carries TRBV11-3 and TRBJ2-3, with 8 bases lining up with TRBD2. Germline values: CDR1 SGHNT, CDR2 YENEEA. The CDR3 loop spans 14 amino acids. J lost 5 bases, V lost 5 bases, and 6 bases had no gene match. The CDR3 sequence: CASSAAGAGDTQYF. The CDR3 DNA reads TGTGCCAGCAGCGCAGCGGGAGCGGGAGATACGCAGTATTTT.

As to this clonotype: A much larger clonotype is one base distant, so this may be a read error. The chain combines TRBV4-3 with TRBJ2-7; no firm D call. CDR3 length: 13 amino acids. Trimming removed 0 bases from V and 4 bases from J, with 7 bases in between. The germline CDR1 and CDR2 sequences are LGHNA and YSLEER. CDR3 DNA: TGCGCCAGCAGCCAAGACCCAACTTACGAGCAGTACTTC. Translating gives CASSQDPTYEQYF.

The chain is built from TRBV4-1 and TRBJ2-4, with D possibly matching TRBD1 (6 bases). The CDR3 length is 15 residues. V dropped 1 base and J dropped 10 bases, with 17 bases sitting between them. Germline values: CDR1 MGHRA, CDR2 YSYEKL. The DNA of the CDR3 is TGCGCCAGCAGCCAAGGGCCAGGGGCCCCCGGGATTCAGTACTTC. Translated, it gives CASSQGPGAPGIQYF.

The chain carries TRBV12-3 or TRBV12-4 and TRBJ2-7, with TRBD1 matching 9 bases. The CDR3 loop spans 16 amino acids. With V trimmed by 4 bases and J by 2 bases, 9 bases remained unmatched. CDR3 DNA: TGTGCCAGCAGTTCGTACCGGGACAGGGTGCCCTACGAGCAGTACTTC. Its translation: CASSSYRDRVPYEQYF.

V usage is TRBV7-2 and J usage is TRBJ2-1; TRBD1 matches 8 bases. Trimming took 4 bases from V and 3 from J; bases not matched to a gene: 8. Germline V lookup: CDR1 SGHTA, CDR2 FQGNSA. CDR3 length: 16 residues. CDR3 residues: CASSSRPDRDYNEQFF. The CDR3 nucleotides read TGTGCCAGCAGCTCTCGCCCGGACAGGGACTACAATGAGCAGTTCTTC. Filled out from reference TRBV7-2 and TRBJ2-1, the complete variable domain reads GAGVSQSPSNKVTEKGKDVELRCDPISGHTALYWYRQSLGQGLEFLIYFQGNSAPDKSGLPSDRFSAERTGGSVSTLTIQRTQQEDSAVYLCASSSRPDRDYNEQFFGPGTRLTVL.

V and J are TRBV20-1 and TRBJ1-2; D possibly corresponds to TRBD1 (6 bases). The CDR3 extends over 14 amino acids. Germline V gene lookup returns CDR1 DFQATT and CDR2 SNEGSKA (reference sequence). The germline V and J ends were trimmed by 3 bases and 4 bases, with 15 bases remaining between them. CDR3 amino acids: CSASSRGPGYGYTF. DNA of the CDR3: TGCAGTGCTAGTTCCCGGGGGCCCGGCTATGGCTACACCTTC.

This clonotype was observed a handful of times. The chain is built from TRBV5-6 and TRBJ2-5; 8 nucleotides agree with TRBD2. Trimming at V came to 4 bases and at J to 4 bases, leaving 9 bases not matched to a gene. CDR1 SGHDT and CDR2 YYEEEE come from the germline V gene. This CDR3 contains 15 residues. CDR3 residues: CASSRGLDVGETQYF. Here the CDR3 DNA reads TGTGCCAGCAGCAGGGGACTAGATGTTGGAGAGACCCAGTACTTC.